The clone carrying this T cell receptor (beta chain) was picked up many times. The antigen is unknown. Authors of the study amplified TCR beta CDR3 regions from RNA transcripts. Primed by the HTBI set, a first-round RT-PCR was run on the TCR CDR3. MiXCR was run by TCRdb on the multiplex PCR reads, yielding one entry per CDR3 protein. Of 350,000 to 400,000 distinct CDR3 sequences in the sample, 15% are singletons; the top ten hold around a third. The sample is drawn from a study of T cells in Graves' hyperthyroidism and ophthalmopathy. Study results and limitations: Among clonotypes expanded in thyroid above 0.001, most were also found in blood. The model's output predicted ophthalmopathy at a median of 6.5 months prior to onset. Separating ophthalmopathy from stable hyperthyroidism was achieved by a 13 V-J model.

Germline CDR1 reads SGHAT; CDR2 reads FQNNGV. V lost 4 bases to trimming and J lost 1 base, with 10 bases between them. This CDR3 contains 14 residues. The receptor's source is a woman in her 30s with Graves' hyperthyroidism. The sequenced material came from blood. The rearrangement uses TRBV11-2 and TRBJ2-5, with no clear D. CDR3 protein: CASSSWVLQETQYF. The CDR3 DNA follows: TGTGCCAGCAGCTCTTGGGTCCTCCAAGAGACCCAGTACTTC. The entire variable domain, with the rest obtained from reference TRBV11-2 and TRBJ2-5, is as follows: EAGVAQSPRYKIIEKRQSVAFWCNPISGHATLYWYQQILGQGPKLLIQFQNNGVVDDSQLPKDRFSAERLKGVDSTLKIQPAKLEDSAVYLCASSSWVLQETQYFGPGTRLLVL.